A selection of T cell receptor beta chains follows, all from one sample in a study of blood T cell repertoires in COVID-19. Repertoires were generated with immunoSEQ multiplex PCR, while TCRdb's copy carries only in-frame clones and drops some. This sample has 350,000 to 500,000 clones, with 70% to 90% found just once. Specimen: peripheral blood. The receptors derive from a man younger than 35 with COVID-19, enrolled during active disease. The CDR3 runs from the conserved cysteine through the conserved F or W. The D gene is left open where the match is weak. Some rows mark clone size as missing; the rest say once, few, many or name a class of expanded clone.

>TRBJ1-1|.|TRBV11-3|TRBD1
TGTGCCAGCAGTGAGGACAGGGGCACTGAAGCTTTCTTT
CASSEDRGTEAFF
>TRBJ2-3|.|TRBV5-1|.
TGCGCCAGCAGCTTGGCAAAGCAGGGCCCCACAGATACGCAGTATTTT
CASSLAKQGPTDTQYF
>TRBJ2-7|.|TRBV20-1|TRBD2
TGCAGTGCTAGTAGCACTAGCGGGGCACGCATAATCTACGAGCAGTACTTC
CSASSTSGARIIYEQYF
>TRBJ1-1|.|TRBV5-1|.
TGCGCCAGCAGCTTTTTTGCAGGGTTGAGGAACACTGAAGCTTTCTTT
CASSFFAGLRNTEAFF
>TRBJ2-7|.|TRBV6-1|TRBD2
TGTGCCAGCAGTGAAAACAGCGGGGGAATATACGAGCAGTACTTC
CASSENSGGIYEQYF
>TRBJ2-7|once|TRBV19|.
TGTGCCAGTAGTATGGGGTGGATGCGCCGTAGCGACGAGCAGTACTTC
CASSMGWMRRSDEQYF
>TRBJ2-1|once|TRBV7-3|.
TGTGCCAGCAGCCCGAGTCTAGTCTCCTACAATGAGCAGTTCTTC
CASSPSLVSYNEQFF
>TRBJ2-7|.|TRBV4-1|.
TGCGCCAGCAGCCAAGTTGCAGTCGTTTCCTACGAGCAGTACTTC
CASSQVAVVSYEQYF
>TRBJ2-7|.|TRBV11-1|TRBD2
TGTGCCAGCAGCTATCTTCTAGCGGAGCAATACGAGCAGTACTTC
CASSYLLAEQYEQYF
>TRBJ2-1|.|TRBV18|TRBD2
TGTGCCAGCTCCCAGCAGGGGACTAGCGGTTTCAATGAGCAGTTCTTC
CASSQQGTSGFNEQFF
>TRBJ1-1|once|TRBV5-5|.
TGTGCCAGCAGCTCCCATGGGAGCACTGAAGCTTTCTTT
CASSSHGSTEAFF
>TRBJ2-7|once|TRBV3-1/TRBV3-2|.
TGTGCCAGCAGCCAAAAATCGAGAGTCTCCTACGAGCAGTACTTC
CASSQKSRVSYEQYF
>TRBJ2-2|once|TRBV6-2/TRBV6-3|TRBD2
TGTGCCAGCAGTGCTCCGGGACTAGCGGTTCCTCGGGAGCTGTTTTTT
CASSAPGLAVPRELFF
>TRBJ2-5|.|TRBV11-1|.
TGTGCCAGCAGCTTAGGAGGCAGAAAGAAAGAGACCCAGTACTTC
CASSLGGRKKETQYF
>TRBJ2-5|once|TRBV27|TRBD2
TGTGCCAGCAGTTTAAAGGGGTTCTCCGGGACTAGCGGGGGGGCCTGGGAGACCCAGTACTTC
CASSLKGFSGTSGGAWETQYF
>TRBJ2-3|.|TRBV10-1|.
TGCGCCAGTTCGTCCGGGGGTCCAGCTAGCACAGATACGCAGTATTTT
CASSSGGPASTDTQYF
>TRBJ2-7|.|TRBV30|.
TGTGCCTGGAGAAAGGAGGGGTGGTACGAGCAGTACTTC
CAWRKEGWYEQYF
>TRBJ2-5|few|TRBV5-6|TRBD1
TGTGCCAGCAGCCCACAGGGGGCGGGGGAGACCCAGTACTTC
CASSPQGAGETQYF
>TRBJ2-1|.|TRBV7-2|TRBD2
TGTGCCAGCAGCTCCCCTAGCGGGAGTTGGTACAATGAGCAGTTCTTC
CASSSPSGSWYNEQFF
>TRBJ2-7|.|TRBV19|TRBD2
TGTGCCAGTAGTATTTCAGCGGGACCTTCCCACGAGCAGTACTTC
CASSISAGPSHEQYF
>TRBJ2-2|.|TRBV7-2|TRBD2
TGTGCCAGCAGTCGGACTAGCGGTTACACCGGGGAGCTGTTTTTT
CASSRTSGYTGELFF
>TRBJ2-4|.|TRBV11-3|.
TGTGCCAGCAGCTATGTCAACAGGGACAAAAACATTCAGTACTTC
CASSYVNRDKNIQYF
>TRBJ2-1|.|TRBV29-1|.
TGCAGCGCAAAGGACAGCTCCTACAATGAGCAGTTCTTC
CSAKDSSYNEQFF
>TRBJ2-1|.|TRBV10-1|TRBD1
TGCGCCAGCAGTCCGGGACAGGGCTACGATGAGCAGTTCTTC
CASSPGQGYDEQFF
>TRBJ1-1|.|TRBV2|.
TGTGCCAGCAGACAGGGTACTGAGGCTGAAGCTTTCTTT
CASRQGTEAEAFF
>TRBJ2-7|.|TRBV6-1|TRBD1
TGTGCCAGCAGTGAAGTGGGACAGGGGATCTCCTACGAGCAGTACTTC
CASSEVGQGISYEQYF
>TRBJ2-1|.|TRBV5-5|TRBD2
TGTGCCAGCAGCGGACTAGCGGGACGCAATGAGCAGTTCTTC
CASSGLAGRNEQFF
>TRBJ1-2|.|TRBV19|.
TGTGCCAGTCAGGAGGGCAGTAATAACTATGGCTACACCTTC
CASQEGSNNYGYTF
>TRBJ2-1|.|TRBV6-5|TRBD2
TGTGCCAGCAGCCGAGTCGGGGACTACTACAATGAGCAGTTCTTC
CASSRVGDYYNEQFF
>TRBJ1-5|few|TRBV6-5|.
TGTGCCAGCAGTCCCAGGGTTGGGCAGCCCCAGCATTTT
CASSPRVGQPQHF
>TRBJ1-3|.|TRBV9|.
TGTGCCAGCAGCGCAGACTTCGGAAACACCATATATTTT
CASSADFGNTIYF
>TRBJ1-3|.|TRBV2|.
TGTGCCAGCAGTGAACAGGTGCGAAACACCATATATTTT
CASSEQVRNTIYF
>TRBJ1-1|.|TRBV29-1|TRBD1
TGCAGCGTTGTTAATCGGCAGGGGGGATTGAACACTGAAGCTTTCTTT
CSVVNRQGGLNTEAFF
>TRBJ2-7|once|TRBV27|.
TGTGCCAGCAGTTTATTCGGTGACCAGGCATTTTACGAGCAGTACTTC
CASSLFGDQAFYEQYF
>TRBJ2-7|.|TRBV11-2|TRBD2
TGTGCCAGCAGCCTTAGAGAAGGCGGGGGCTCCTACGAGCAGTACTTC
CASSLREGGGSYEQYF
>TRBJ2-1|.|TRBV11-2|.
TGTGCCAGCAGCTTAGACCGGAATGAGCAGTTCTTC
CASSLDRNEQFF
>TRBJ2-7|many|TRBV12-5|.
TGTGCTAGTGGTTTGACTCCCGGGACACTACCCGGAGAGCAGTACTTC
CASGLTPGTLPGEQYF
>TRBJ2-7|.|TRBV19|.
TGTGCCAGTAGTTATTTGCAGGCCCCAGCCTACGAGCAGTACTTC
CASSYLQAPAYEQYF
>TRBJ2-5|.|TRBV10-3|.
TGTGCCATCAGAAAGACAGGACCCCAAGAGACCCAGTACTTC
CAIRKTGPQETQYF
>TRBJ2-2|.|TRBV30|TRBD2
TGTGCCTGGAGTGTCCTAGCGGGAAGCACCGGGGAGCTGTTTTTT
CAWSVLAGSTGELFF
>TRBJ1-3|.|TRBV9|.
TGTGCCAGCAGTACATCTGGAAACACCATATATTTT
CASSTSGNTIYF